This T cell receptor beta chain stems from a study of blood T cell repertoires in COVID-19 (dated by TCRdb to about 2020). Study-wide context: Samples covering the acute and convalescent phases of COVID-19 were provided by collaborators in the United States, Italy and Spain. The repertoires were made available in a free public database intended to serve as a resource for research on the immune response to SARS-CoV-2. A de-identified subject ID, COVID-19 status, age in years and sex were almost always included in the sample metadata. Deeply sampled blood TCRbeta repertoires from subjects exposed to, actively infected with, or recovered from COVID-19 were included in the dataset. Where available, HLA class I and class II types were taken from metadata supplied by the sample provider and were not determined by assay-based typing. Samples came from the ongoing ImmuneRACE study (first 160 participants) plus 1,254 subjects from 6 global collaborators. The prospective study material was composed of cDNA or gDNA derived from T cells, B-cell-depleted T cells, or PBMCs. Overall study outcomes, separate from this receptor: The quantity of clinical and demographic metadata differed by source and by participant and was supplied without curation.

Each collaborating institution followed its own protocols to collect whole blood in K2EDTA tubes. For TCRbeta analysis, collaborators shipped samples in one of three forms: frozen whole blood, isolated PBMCs, or DNA extracted from either of those sample types. In regard to this clone: Its antigen remains unidentified. Base qualities are missing; no much larger clone stands one base away.

V drops 0 bases and J drops 0 bases, leaving 20 bases in between. The CDR3 has 18 amino acids, counting the end cysteine and phenylalanine. The CDR3 DNA has 54 bases and is translated from base 1. CDR1 and CDR2, looked up from the germline V gene (reference sequence), are GTSNPN and SVGIG. TCRbeta CDR3 regions were amplified from genomic DNA by means of the immunoSEQ Assay, a bias-controlled multiplex PCR. In the source study's methods: The number of nucleated cells in each sample was estimated by amplification of reference gene primers within the assay. Sequence reads were collapsed and filtered to measure the absolute abundance of every unique TCRbeta CDR3 rearrangement. For each sample, productive Simpson clonality was calculated as the square root of Simpson's diversity index across productive rearrangements. What TCRdb holds here is the immuneACCESS table cut down to in-frame rearrangements. Part of the clones is not present; checked against another copy, under half of the missing clones reflect an unresolved V gene, and the others are unexplained. V and J calls and clone size come straight from that table; D and trimming were deduced from the DNA. This sample is represented by approximately 170,000 clones; 87% of them were singletons. The biggest ten clones account for 3% to 4.5% of the sample.

The sequenced sample consisted of peripheral blood. The V gene is TRBV30 and the J gene is TRBJ1-2; tentative D gene TRBD1, with 5 bases matching. The sequence was collected from a man younger than 30 with active or convalescent COVID-19. The bases are TGTGCCTGGAGTGTATTTGGGGTTTTGGGGCTCGCTAACTATGGCTACACCTTC. Its coded protein is CAWSVFGVLGLANYGYTF.